This TCR beta chain was recovered during a study of OX40 agonist ivuxolimab in advanced cancers. TCRdb's copy holds only in-frame clones and misses some; the assay was immunoSEQ multiplex PCR. The data show approximately 47,000 clones, with about 88% seen just once and under 2.5% held by the top ten. The source is an adult with an advanced solid tumor such as melanoma, head and neck, liver or kidney cancer. The sample here was CD4+ or CD8+ T cells sorted from blood, taken in a trial of the OX40 agonist ivuxolimab.

The DNA for the CDR3 is TGTGCCAGCTCACCCGGGACAACCCAAGAGACCCAGTACTTC. Its protein product is CASSPGTTQETQYF. V gene TRBV18 combines with J gene TRBJ2-5; possible D gene TRBD1, 6 bases. V shed 3 bases and J shed 1 base, with 9 bases lying between them. Germline assignment: CDR1 KGHSH and CDR2 LQKENI. The CDR3 has 14 amino acids.